The source of this T cell receptor (beta chain) is a study of vaccination and CD4 T cells after COVID-19. Study details: Two Hispanic individuals were among six male and four female convalescent patients. Study results and caveats: SARS-CoV-2-reactive clonotypes rose nonsignificantly, with the median going from roughly 21 to 40.

Sequenced with the Oncomine TCR Beta short-read assay was DNA taken from cultured CD4+ T cells. MiXCR was run by TCRdb on the PCR reads, yielding one entry per CDR3 protein. The sample lists 15,000 to 20,000 distinct CDR3 sequences, about 40% occurring once. Stated treatment: roughly 11-day PBMC culture with coronavirus spike peptide pools or control peptides (ViraFEST assay). Peptide pool stimulation in ViraFEST expanded antigen-specific T cells, whose TCRs were then sequenced. PBMCs were cultured at a few million per well with around 10 IU/ml IL-2 and 10 ug/ml peptide pools. Germline lookup yields CDR1 SGHKS and CDR2 YYEKEE (reference sequence). The CDR3 runs 16 residues. Trimming removed 3 bases from V and 3 bases from J, with 13 bases in between. On this clonotype: Its antigen is as yet unknown.

The sequence was collected from a human donor who had recovered from COVID-19. This chain uses TRBV5-5 with TRBJ1-6; a weak D match, TRBD1 (6 bases). Material for sequencing was CD4+ T cells from blood, cultured in vitro. In DNA form, the CDR3 reads TGTGCCAGCAGCTCTAGGACAGCGAACTATAATTCACCCCTCCACTTT. Translating it yields CASSSRTANYNSPLHF.